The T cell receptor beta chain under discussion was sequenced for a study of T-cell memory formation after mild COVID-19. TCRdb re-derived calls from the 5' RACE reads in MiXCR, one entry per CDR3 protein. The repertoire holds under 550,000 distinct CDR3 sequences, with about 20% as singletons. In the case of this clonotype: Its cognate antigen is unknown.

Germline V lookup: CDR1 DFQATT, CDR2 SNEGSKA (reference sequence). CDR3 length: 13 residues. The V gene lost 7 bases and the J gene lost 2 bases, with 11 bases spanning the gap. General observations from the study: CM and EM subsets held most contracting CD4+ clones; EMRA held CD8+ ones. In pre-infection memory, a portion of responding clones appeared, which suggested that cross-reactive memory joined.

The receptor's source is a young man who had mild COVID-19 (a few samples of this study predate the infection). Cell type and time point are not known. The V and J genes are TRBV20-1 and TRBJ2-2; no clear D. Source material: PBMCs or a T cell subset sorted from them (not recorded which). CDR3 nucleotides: TGCAGTGGCCCCGACGTTAACACCGGGGAGCTGTTTTTT. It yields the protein CSGPDVNTGELFF.